This is a list of T cell receptor beta chains from one sample in a study of shared clonotypes between healthy human individuals. Libraries were prepared by immunoSEQ multiplex PCR; TCRdb keeps only in-frame clonotypes and omits some of them. Of under 750,000 clones listed, roughly 72% are singletons. The sample was memory CD4+ T cells sorted from blood. The receptor source for this set is a woman aged 25 to 39 in good health. CDR3s include the opening cysteine and the closing phenylalanine or tryptophan. D genes are given only for firm matches. For some rows the clone size is stated as once, few or many, or as a class when expanded; others skip it.

clone size,D gene,J gene,V gene,CDR3 protein,CDR3 DNA
NA,TRBD1,TRBJ2-7,TRBV7-8,CASSLARKGAHEQYF,TGTGCCAGCAGCTTAGCCCGTAAGGGGGCCCACGAGCAGTACTTC
once,NA,TRBJ1-2,TRBV27,CASSFHTNYGYTF,TGTGCCAGCAGTTTTCACACCAACTATGGCTACACCTTC
NA,NA,TRBJ2-1,TRBV7-9,CASSRDPSYNEQFF,TGTGCCAGCAGCAGGGATCCCTCCTACAATGAGCAGTTCTTC
NA,NA,TRBJ1-2,TRBV28,CASSPGGWGYTF,TGTGCCAGCAGTCCGGGGGGCTGGGGCTACACCTTC
few,NA,TRBJ2-3,TRBV30,CAWTPRDTQYF,TGTGCCTGGACCCCCCGAGATACGCAGTATTTT
once,NA,TRBJ2-7,TRBV7-8,CASSSRDFTYEQYF,TGTGCCAGCAGCTCGCGGGACTTCACCTACGAGCAGTACTTC
once,TRBD2,TRBJ2-7,TRBV11-2,CASSRLRRERYEQYF,TGTGCCAGCAGTCGACTTCGGCGGGAGAGGTACGAGCAGTACTTC
NA,TRBD1,TRBJ1-3,TRBV10-3,CAISDPRTGNLNTIYF,TGTGCCATCAGTGACCCGCGGACAGGAAACTTAAACACCATATATTTT
few,NA,TRBJ2-2,TRBV7-2,CASSGWGTGELFF,TGTGCCAGCAGCGGTTGGGGCACCGGGGAGCTGTTTTTT
NA,TRBD1,TRBJ1-5,TRBV28,CASSTQGAGQPQHF,TGTGCCAGCAGTACCCAGGGGGCAGGTCAGCCCCAGCATTTT
few,NA,TRBJ1-1,TRBV5-5,CASSFGGLVNTEAFF,TGTGCCAGCAGCTTCGGAGGGCTCGTGAACACTGAAGCTTTCTTT
NA,NA,TRBJ2-5,TRBV2,CASSLGLLGETQYF,TGTGCCAGCAGCTTGGGCCTTCTGGGGGAGACCCAGTACTTC
NA,TRBD1,TRBJ2-3,TRBV6-5,CASSYYTGGAVDTQYF,TGTGCCAGCAGTTACTATACAGGGGGCGCGGTAGATACGCAGTATTTT
few,TRBD2,TRBJ2-1,TRBV27,CASRRLAGGSYNEQFF,TGTGCCAGCAGGAGACTAGCGGGAGGCTCCTACAATGAGCAGTTCTTC
NA,TRBD1,TRBJ1-1,TRBV30,CAWSANQGARTEAFF,TGTGCCTGGAGTGCCAATCAGGGGGCGCGAACTGAAGCTTTCTTT
NA,NA,TRBJ2-7,TRBV6-1,CASSEAASDVYEQYF,TGTGCCAGCAGTGAAGCGGCTAGCGATGTCTACGAGCAGTACTTC
NA,NA,TRBJ1-5,TRBV14,CASSAGNVNQPQHF,TGTGCCAGCAGCGCCGGAAACGTTAATCAGCCCCAGCATTTT
NA,NA,TRBJ2-1,TRBV11-2,CASSLVIRGREQFF,TGTGCCAGCAGCTTAGTCATCAGGGGCCGTGAGCAGTTCTTC
few,NA,TRBJ1-4,TRBV4-2,CASSQVGGNEKLFF,TGTGCCAGCAGCCAAGTGGGCGGTAATGAAAAACTGTTTTTT
NA,TRBD2,TRBJ2-7,TRBV28,CASSLFIPPRISIAGESYEQYF,TGTGCCAGCAGTTTATTTATTCCGCCGCGGATATCGATAGCGGGAGAATCCTACGAGCAGTACTTC
NA,NA,TRBJ2-5,TRBV7-2,CASSLSPPETQYF,TGTGCCAGCAGCTTAAGCCCGCCAGAGACCCAGTACTTC
NA,NA,TRBJ2-7,TRBV4-1,CASSQGPGHSKQYEQYF,TGCGCCAGCAGCCAAGGCCCAGGACACTCAAAACAGTACGAGCAGTACTTC
NA,NA,TRBJ1-2,TRBV7-9,CASSPRGQAYTF,TGTGCCAGCAGCCCACGTGGACAAGCCTACACCTTC
once,TRBD2,TRBJ2-7,TRBV27,CASRRTSTYEQYF,TGTGCCAGCAGGCGGACTAGCACCTACGAGCAGTACTTC
few,TRBD2,TRBJ2-4,TRBV5-4,CASSFRTSGNDIQYF,TGTGCCAGCAGCTTTAGGACTAGCGGGAATGACATTCAGTACTTC
once,NA,TRBJ2-2,TRBV6-1,CASSENRSGELFF,TGTGCCAGCAGTGAAAATAGGTCCGGGGAGCTGTTTTTT
NA,TRBD1,TRBJ2-7,TRBV13,CASSLFRTGVGEQYF,TGTGCCAGCAGCTTATTCCGGACAGGGGTGGGCGAGCAGTACTTC
few,NA,TRBJ2-2,TRBV19,CASSVLVGSGELFF,TGTGCCAGTAGCGTATTAGTGGGATCCGGGGAGCTGTTTTTT
NA,NA,TRBJ1-4,TRBV28,CASSFGHEGVNEKLFF,TGTGCCAGCAGTTTCGGACACGAGGGGGTGAATGAAAAACTGTTTTTT
NA,TRBD2,TRBJ2-5,TRBV2,CASKPGLAGGLAETQYF,TGTGCCAGCAAGCCGGGACTAGCGGGAGGGTTGGCGGAGACCCAGTACTTC
NA,NA,TRBJ2-2,TRBV5-1,CASSLWSTTNTGELFF,TGCGCCAGCAGCTTGTGGAGCACAACGAACACCGGGGAGCTGTTTTTT
once,TRBD2,TRBJ2-1,TRBV18,CASSAGLAAYNEQFF,TGTGCCAGCTCAGCCGGACTAGCGGCCTACAATGAGCAGTTCTTC
NA,TRBD2,TRBJ2-5,TRBV5-6,CASSLAGARETQYF,TGTGCCAGCAGCTTAGCGGGGGCAAGGGAGACCCAGTACTTC
NA,NA,TRBJ2-3,TRBV28,CASSLVPQSTDTQYF,TGTGCCAGCAGTTTAGTCCCCCAGAGCACAGATACGCAGTATTTT
few,NA,TRBJ2-1,TRBV11-2,CASSLREGGEQFF,TGTGCCAGCAGCTTAAGAGAGGGGGGTGAGCAGTTCTTC
NA,NA,TRBJ2-6,TRBV7-9,CASSLGISGANVLTF,TGTGCCAGCAGCTTAGGAATCTCTGGGGCCAACGTCCTGACTTTC
NA,NA,TRBJ1-1,TRBV9,CASSNQDRLNTEAFF,TGTGCCAGCAGCAATCAAGACAGGTTGAACACTGAAGCTTTCTTT
many,NA,TRBJ2-7,TRBV6-1,CASSELGPRLYEQYF,TGTGCCAGCAGTGAATTAGGTCCTCGGCTTTACGAGCAGTACTTC
NA,NA,TRBJ2-2,TRBV5-1,CASSFRDTITGELFF,TGCGCCAGCAGCTTCCGGGACACTATCACCGGGGAGCTGTTTTTT
few,NA,TRBJ1-3,TRBV28,CASSSTTYLSGNTIYF,TGTGCCAGCAGTTCTACGACCTACCTCTCTGGAAACACCATATATTTT
NA,TRBD2,TRBJ2-1,TRBV6-1,CASMEPSGINEQFF,TGTGCCAGCATGGAGCCTAGCGGTATCAATGAGCAGTTCTTC
NA,TRBD1,TRBJ1-3,TRBV5-1,CASSLVGTATGNTIYF,TGCGCCAGCAGCTTGGTGGGGACAGCGACTGGAAACACCATATATTTT
NA,TRBD1,TRBJ2-3,TRBV5-1,CASSWLGQSRTDTQYF,TGCGCCAGCAGCTGGCTGGGACAGAGTCGCACAGATACGCAGTATTTT
NA,NA,TRBJ1-5,TRBV6-6,CASSSQRDQPQHF,TGTGCCAGCAGTTCCCAAAGGGATCAGCCCCAGCATTTT
NA,NA,TRBJ2-7,TRBV10-3,CASSEWDEQYF,TGTGCCAGCAGTGAATGGGACGAGCAGTACTTC
NA,NA,TRBJ1-1,TRBV6-5,CASSTPSSANTEAFF,TGTGCCAGCAGTACCCCATCTTCTGCGAACACTGAAGCTTTCTTT
NA,NA,TRBJ2-5,TRBV11-2,CASSLARIRESQYF,TGTGCCAGCAGCTTAGCCCGGATAAGAGAGTCCCAGTACTTC
NA,NA,TRBJ1-2,TRBV7-9,CASSLRGGPVDGYTF,TGTGCCAGCAGCCTCCGCGGGGGGCCCGTTGATGGCTACACCTTC
NA,TRBD1,TRBJ2-5,TRBV7-2,CASSVPMGQGAQTQYF,TGTGCCAGCAGCGTCCCGATGGGACAGGGGGCACAGACCCAGTACTTC
few,TRBD1,TRBJ1-4,TRBV29-1,CSLRGDDGKLFF,TGCAGCCTCAGGGGGGATGACGGAAAACTGTTTTTT
NA,TRBD1,TRBJ1-2,TRBV4-1,CASSRTGGPNGYTF,TGCGCCAGCAGCCGAACAGGGGGCCCCAACGGCTACACCTTC
many,NA,TRBJ2-1,TRBV6-5,CASSNLGQYNEQFF,TGTGCCAGCAGTAATCTCGGACAGTACAATGAGCAGTTCTTC
NA,NA,TRBJ2-7,TRBV5-1,CASSLNRVDEQYF,TGCGCCAGCAGCTTAAACAGGGTTGACGAGCAGTACTTC